These 32 T cell receptor beta chains originate from one sample sequenced in a study of cytomegalovirus exposure and HLA in healthy donors. Data came from immunoSEQ multiplex PCR; TCRdb stores just in-frame clones and leaves some out. This sample has 98,000 or so clones, with about 94% found just once. Sequenced input: PBMCs. These TCRs come from a woman between 18 and 29 years old in good health and CMV-seronegative.

V and J are TRBV5-1 and TRBJ1-3; D gene ambiguous. This CDR3 is built from 17 residues. Trimming pared 4 bases from V and 4 bases from J, leaving 21 bases between. Germline V lookup: CDR1 SGHRS, CDR2 YFSETQ. CDR3 nucleotide sequence: TGCGCCAGCAGCCCGGGGAGGTTAAACCGCGGCGGAAACACCATATATTTT. Translation: CASSPGRLNRGGNTIYF.

This chain links TRBV6-1 with TRBJ2-2; the match to TRBD1 covers 7 bases. CDR3 size: 14 residues. J was trimmed by 5 bases and V by 2 bases; bases with no gene match: 2. The germline CDR1 and CDR2 sequences are MNHNS and SASEGT. The CDR3 loop is CASSETGVTGELFF. The CDR3 nucleotides read TGTGCCAGCAGTGAAACAGGGGTGACCGGGGAGCTGTTTTTT.

The chain employs TRBV2 and TRBJ1-6; TRBD1 aligns across 9 bases. The CDR3 has 15 residues. CDR1 and CDR2 (germline): SNHLY, FYNNEI. Losses at the gene ends were 4 bases for V and 7 bases for J; bases not matched to a gene: 5. The CDR3 coding sequence is TGTGCCAGCAGTGTGGACAGGGGAGTAAATTCACCCCTCCACTTT. Protein product: CASSVDRGVNSPLHF. Full variable domain (missing parts from reference TRBV2 and TRBJ1-6): EPEVTQTPSHQVTQMGQEVILRCVPISNHLYFYWYRQILGQKVEFLVSFYNNEISEKSEIFDDQFSVERPDGSNFTLKIRSTKLEDSAMYFCASSVDRGVNSPLHFGNGTRLTVT.

The rearrangement links TRBV4-2 to TRBJ2-7, with TRBD2 matching over 9 bases. This CDR3 comprises 15 residues. V lost 3 bases to trimming and J lost 4 bases; unmatched junction nucleotides: 7. Germline CDR1 LGHNA, CDR2 YNFKEQ. CDR3 sequence (DNA): TGTGCCAGCAGCCAGCTCAGCGGGGGGTTTTACGAGCAGTACTTC. As protein: CASSQLSGGFYEQYF.

In nucleotides, the CDR3 is TGCGCCAGCAGCCAAGCTCATGCCAGGTCCTCCTACGAGCAGTACTTC. Encoded protein: CASSQAHARSSYEQYF. The chain combines TRBV4-1 with TRBJ2-7; D gene uncertain. The CDR3 is 16 amino acids. CDR1 MGHRA and CDR2 YSYEKL come from the germline V gene. Trimming took 1 base from V and 0 from J, leaving 13 bases between them.

This sequence joins TRBV4-2 and TRBJ2-7; 9 bases fit TRBD1. CDR1 is LGHNA, CDR2 YNFKEQ, per germline. V lost 5 bases and J lost 0; bases outside the gene matches: 2. This CDR3 has 14 residues. CDR3 nucleotide sequence: TGTGCCAGCAGCGCGACAGGGGGCTCCTACGAGCAGTACTTC. Its protein product is CASSATGGSYEQYF.

The rearrangement uses TRBV7-9 and TRBJ2-3; 9 nucleotides align to TRBD1. Germline V gene data show CDR1 as SEHNR and CDR2 as FQNEAQ (reference sequence). This CDR3 contains 14 residues. Losses at the gene ends were 7 bases for V and 4 bases for J; bases not matched to a gene: 6. CDR3 amino acids: CASKGQGGSDTQYF. DNA for the CDR3: TGTGCCAGCAAGGGACAGGGCGGGTCAGATACGCAGTATTTT.

This chain connects TRBV11-1 to TRBJ1-1; 7 nucleotides agree with TRBD1. The junction had 9 bases not matched to a gene; V was cut back by 5 bases and J by 0 bases. The CDR3 consists of 16 residues. CDR1 is SGHAT, CDR2 FQDESV, per germline (reference sequence). The CDR3 DNA sequence: TGTGCCAGCAGCCTCCCGACAGGGAACATGAACACTGAAGCTTTCTTT. It translates to CASSLPTGNMNTEAFF.

The genes are TRBV7-2 and TRBJ2-7; 7 bases are a match to TRBD2. The CDR3 sequence is 14 residues long. Per germline, CDR1 SGHTA and CDR2 FQGNSA. J lost 3 bases, V lost 5 bases, and 7 bases had no gene match. The CDR3 reads CASSLQRGGYEQYF. The CDR3 DNA sequence: TGTGCCAGCAGCCTCCAGCGGGGAGGCTACGAGCAGTACTTC.

The chain joins TRBV28 to TRBJ2-5; 9 bases line up with TRBD1. V dropped 5 bases and J dropped 4; count of bases not matched to a gene: 2. CDR1 MDHEN and CDR2 SYDVKM come from the germline V gene. This CDR3 comprises 13 residues. CDR3 in DNA: TGTGCCAGCAGTCGGGACAGGGTAGAGACCCAGTACTTC. Its protein product is CASSRDRVETQYF.

The chain links TRBV4-2 to TRBJ2-1, with TRBD2 matching over 9 bases. V was clipped by 4 bases and J by 4 bases; unmatched bases: 8. This CDR3 region has 16 residues. The V gene's germline CDR1 is LGHNA and CDR2 YNFKEQ. The CDR3 DNA reads TGTGCCAGCAGCCCAGGCGGGGGGGAATCGTACAATGAGCAGTTCTTC. Translated: CASSPGGGESYNEQFF.

The chain couples TRBV5-5 to TRBJ2-5, with 7 bases that match TRBD2. Germline CDR1 and CDR2: SGHKS and YYEKEE (reference sequence). This CDR3 has 14 residues. V was clipped by 4 bases and J by 2 bases; unmatched bases: 5. The CDR3 protein is CASSPLAVQETQYF. CDR3 DNA: TGTGCCAGCAGCCCCCTAGCGGTTCAAGAGACCCAGTACTTC.

In its sample, this clone was seen once. The chain recombines TRBV27 with TRBJ2-3; D may be TRBD2 (5 bases). CDR3 length: 13 residues. From germline, CDR1 is MNHEY and CDR2 SMNVEV (reference sequence). The germline V and J ends were trimmed by 6 bases and 1 base, with 8 bases remaining between them. In nucleotides, the CDR3 is TGTGCCAGCAGCCTCGGGGGCACAGATACGCAGTATTTT. This encodes CASSLGGTDTQYF.

V gene TRBV7-9 combines with J gene TRBJ2-5, with 11 bases aligning to TRBD2. The trim removed 5 bases at V and 5 bases at J, leaving 1 base unmatched. The germline V gene encodes CDR1 SEHNR and CDR2 FQNEAQ (reference sequence). The CDR3 has 13 amino acids. CDR3 region: CASSRTSGETQYF. The DNA of the CDR3 is TGTGCCAGCAGCAGGACTAGCGGGGAGACCCAGTACTTC.

A single count supports this clone. This sequence joins TRBV5-1 and TRBJ2-3; D is perhaps TRBD1 (5 bases). The V gene's germline CDR1 is SGHRS and CDR2 YFSETQ. The CDR3 extends over 15 amino acids. V was shortened by 3 bases and J by 5 bases, with 16 bases between the two germline ends. The CDR3 is CASSWDGASRDTQYF. Written as DNA, the CDR3 is TGCGCCAGCAGCTGGGATGGGGCCTCCCGAGATACGCAGTATTTT.

The V gene is TRBV4-2, the J gene TRBJ1-1, with D possibly TRBD1 on 5 matching bases. Trimming shortened V by 5 bases and J by 7 bases, and 8 bases separated the two germline ends. CDR3 length equals 11 residues. Germline values: CDR1 LGHNA, CDR2 YNFKEQ. The DNA of the CDR3 is TGTGCCAGCAGCGCCGACAGTGAAGCTTTCTTT. The encoded protein is CASSADSEAFF.

This clone was recorded only once. J is TRBJ1-1 and V is TRBV2, with D hard to call. V lost 11 bases to trimming and J lost 5 bases, with 15 bases between them. Looked up from germline, CDR1 is SNHLY and CDR2 is FYNNEI. This CDR3 spans 12 amino acids. The CDR3 DNA reads as TGTGCCGGCGGGCTTACCGGGACTGAAGCTTTCTTT. Protein sequence: CAGGLTGTEAFF.

The table lists this clone with a few counts. J is TRBJ2-1 and V is TRBV7-3; D not certain. V was pared by 2 bases and J by 8 bases, with 10 bases between. Germline V gene data show CDR1 as SGHTA and CDR2 as FQGTGA. CDR3 length equals 13 residues. CDR3 bases: TGTGCCAGCAGCTTACCGGGTTGGGATGAGCAGTTCTTC. Amino acids: CASSLPGWDEQFF.

The V call is TRBV28, the J call TRBJ2-1; the match to TRBD2 covers 12 bases. Germline lookup yields CDR1 MDHEN and CDR2 SYDVKM. The CDR3 covers 12 residues. Trimming at V came to 5 bases and at J to 14 bases, leaving 4 bases not matched to a gene. CDR3 in DNA: TGTGCCAGCAGTAGGACTAGCGGGGAGAAGTTCTTC. Its protein product is CASSRTSGEKFF.

V and J are TRBV28 and TRBJ2-7, with 8 bases matching TRBD1. The CDR3 consists of 16 residues. Looked up from germline, CDR1 is MDHEN and CDR2 is SYDVKM. Germline trimming cut 5 bases from V and 4 bases from J; bases unmatched to any gene: 13. CDR3 loop: CASSTTGTGKRYEQYF. The CDR3 region has the DNA TGTGCCAGCAGTACTACCGGGACAGGCAAAAGGTACGAGCAGTACTTC.

This chain links TRBV11-3 with TRBJ2-1; D perhaps matches TRBD1 (6 bases). The CDR3 totals 15 residues. V was shortened by 1 base and J by 7 bases, with 14 bases between the two germline ends. CDR1 is SGHNT, CDR2 YENEEA, per germline. The CDR3: CASSLGQGQFNEQFF. In nucleotides, the CDR3 is TGTGCCAGCAGCTTAGGGCAGGGACAATTTAATGAGCAGTTCTTC.

The J gene is TRBJ1-6, the V gene TRBV6-5; tentative D call: TRBD1 (5 bases). The CDR3 loop spans 16 amino acids. Germline values: CDR1 MNHEY, CDR2 SVGAGI. With 0 bases removed from V and 1 base from J, the gap between germline ends came to 7 bases. The CDR3 DNA reads TGTGCCAGCAGTTACTCGGGGGGTTCCTATAATTCACCCCTCCACTTT. This translates into CASSYSGGSYNSPLHF.

The chain links TRBV6-1 to TRBJ1-6; 7 nucleotides agree with TRBD1. The V segment lost 3 bases and the J segment 4 bases; nucleotides outside the gene matches: 0. The CDR3 has 14 amino acids. Germline CDR1 is MNHNS and CDR2 is SASEGT. The CDR3 sequence: CASSEGQYNSPLHF. The CDR3 region has the DNA TGTGCCAGCAGTGAGGGACAGTATAATTCACCCCTCCACTTT.

The rearrangement links TRBV11-3 to TRBJ1-1; a weak D match, TRBD1 (6 bases). Deletions cut 3 bases from V and 4 bases from J, with 12 bases between. The CDR3 length is 14 residues. CDR1 SGHNT and CDR2 YENEEA come from the germline V gene. The CDR3 DNA is TGTGCCAGCAGCTTCAGTGACAGGAGCACTGAAGCTTTCTTT. Translating it yields CASSFSDRSTEAFF.

V is TRBV18 and J is TRBJ2-7; D is ambiguous. V lost 3 bases and J 5 bases, leaving 11 bases between the germline ends. CDR3 size: 13 residues. Germline CDR1 is KGHSH and CDR2 is LQKENI. The CDR3 here is CASSPSVGDEQYF. The CDR3 DNA reads TGTGCCAGCTCACCGTCGGTTGGTGACGAGCAGTACTTC.

V usage is TRBV28 and J usage is TRBJ1-4, with a weak D call TRBD1 (5 bases). V was pared by 5 bases and J by 8 bases, with 21 bases between. The CDR3 spans 16 residues. The germline gives CDR1 MDHEN, CDR2 SYDVKM. The CDR3, as DNA: TGTGCCAGCAGTACTAATACAGGTCCGCTTATCGAAAAACTGTTTTTT. Its protein is CASSTNTGPLIEKLFF.

V is TRBV5-1 and J is TRBJ2-3; 10 bases align to TRBD2. Germline V gene sequence: CDR1 SGHRS, CDR2 YFSETQ. Losses at the gene ends were 4 bases for V and 1 base for J; bases not matched to a gene: 3. There are 15 residues in the CDR3. CDR3 loop: CASSPTSGGTDTQYF. CDR3 nucleotides: TGCGCCAGCAGCCCTACTAGCGGGGGCACAGATACGCAGTATTTT.

Here the CDR3 DNA reads TGCGCCAGCAGCCAAGGACAGGGGGCTTTCATGAACACTGAAGCTTTCTTT. Amino acid sequence: CASSQGQGAFMNTEAFF. The chain combines TRBV4-3 with TRBJ1-1, with 10 positions matching TRBD1. The CDR3 loop spans 17 amino acids. V dropped 1 base and J dropped 0; count of bases not matched to a gene: 5. From germline, CDR1 is LGHNA and CDR2 YSLEER.

The chain combines TRBV6-6 with TRBJ1-5; 7 bases map to TRBD1. The ends lost 6 bases at V and 3 bases at J; junction bases unmatched: 8. Germline V gene data show CDR1 as MNHNY and CDR2 as SVGAGI (reference sequence). This CDR3 has 15 residues. CDR3 sequence reads: CASRDRTIYNQPQHF. Written as DNA, the CDR3 is TGTGCCAGCAGGGACAGGACGATATACAATCAGCCCCAGCATTTT.

V gene TRBV4-1 combines with J gene TRBJ2-3; TRBD1 might be the D (5 bases). CDR1 is MGHRA and CDR2 is YSYEKL in the germline V gene. Trimming removed 4 bases from V and 0 bases from J, with 8 bases in between. This CDR3 contains 14 residues. The DNA for the CDR3 is TGCGCCAGCAGCCCCGGACACAGCACAGATACGCAGTATTTT. It encodes CASSPGHSTDTQYF.

The chain uses TRBV7-2 and TRBJ2-5; perhaps TRBD1 as D (7 bases). CDR1 is SGHTA, CDR2 FQGNSA, per germline. The ends were cut back, 4 bases at V and 5 bases at J, with 14 bases in the middle. The CDR3 is 14 amino acids. CDR3 region: CASSWRGPRETQYF. The CDR3, as DNA: TGTGCCAGCAGCTGGAGGGGGCCCAGGGAGACCCAGTACTTC.

This sequence joins TRBV10-3 and TRBJ2-5; a possible D gene is TRBD1 (6 bases). The CDR3 consists of 17 residues. Germline assignment: CDR1 ENHRY and CDR2 SYGVKD. The V end lost 6 bases, the J end lost 3 bases, and 23 bases lay between the germline ends. In DNA, the CDR3 is TGTGCCATCAGCTCAACCACGGACAGAGGGTACGAAGAGACCCAGTACTTC. Amino acids: CAISSTTDRGYEETQYF.